This T cell receptor beta chain derives from a study of blood T cell repertoires in COVID-19. Assay used: immunoSEQ multiplex PCR; TCRdb lists only in-frame clones, some missing. The repertoire holds under 300,000 clones, 86% seen once, with about 3.5% in the top ten. Germline CDR1 MDHEN, CDR2 SYDVKM. Trimming stripped 3 bases from V and 2 bases from J, with 17 bases between. The CDR3 contains 16 residues. The chain has TRBV28 and TRBJ2-7; tentatively, D is TRBD1 (5 bases). Sequencing input: peripheral blood. The sequence came from a man aged 18 to 35 with active or convalescent COVID-19. CDR3 sequence reads: CASSLFLGQGTYEQYF. The CDR3, as DNA: TGTGCCAGCAGTTTGTTCTTGGGGCAGGGTACCTACGAGCAGTACTTC.